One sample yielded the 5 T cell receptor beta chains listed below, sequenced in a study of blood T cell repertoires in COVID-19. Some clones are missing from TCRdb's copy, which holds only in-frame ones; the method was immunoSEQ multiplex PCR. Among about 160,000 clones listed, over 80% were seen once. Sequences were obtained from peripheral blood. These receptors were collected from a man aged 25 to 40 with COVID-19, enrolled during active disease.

The chain's CDR3 is CASRTGPSSYEQYF. The DNA of the CDR3 is TGTGCCAGCCGGACAGGGCCGAGCTCCTACGAGCAGTACTTC. The rearrangement uses TRBV6-5 and TRBJ2-7; TRBD1 agrees at 8 bases. J lost 0 bases, V lost 8 bases, and 6 bases had no gene match. Germline loops: CDR1 MNHEY, CDR2 SVGAGI. This CDR3 has 14 residues.

CDR3: CASTPDRPFYNEQFF. CDR3 bases: TGTGCCAGTACCCCCGACAGGCCATTCTACAATGAGCAGTTCTTC. The chain carries TRBV19 and TRBJ2-1, with D possibly matching TRBD1 (6 bases). The CDR3 consists of 15 residues. Germline V gives CDR1 LNHDA, CDR2 SQIVND (reference sequence). V was cut by 7 bases and J by 3 bases, with 16 bases left in between.

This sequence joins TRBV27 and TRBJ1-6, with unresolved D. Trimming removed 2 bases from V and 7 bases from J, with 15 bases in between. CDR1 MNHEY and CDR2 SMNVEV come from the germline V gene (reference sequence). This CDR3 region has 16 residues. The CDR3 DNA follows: TGTGCCAGCAGTTTACGTCCGGTTATCAGGAATTCACCCCTCCACTTT. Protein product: CASSLRPVIRNSPLHF.

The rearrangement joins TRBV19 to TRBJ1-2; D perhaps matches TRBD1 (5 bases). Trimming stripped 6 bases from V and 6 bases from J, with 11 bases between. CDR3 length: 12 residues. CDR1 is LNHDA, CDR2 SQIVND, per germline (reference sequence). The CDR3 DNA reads TGTGCCAGTAGCGACAGATACAATGGCTACACCTTC. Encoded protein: CASSDRYNGYTF.

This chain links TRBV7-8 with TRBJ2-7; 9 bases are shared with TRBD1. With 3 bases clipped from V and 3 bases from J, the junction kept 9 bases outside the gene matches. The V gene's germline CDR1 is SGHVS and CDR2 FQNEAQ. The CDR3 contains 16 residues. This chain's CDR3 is CASSFLVRTGDYEQYF. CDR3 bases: TGTGCCAGCAGCTTCCTCGTCAGGACAGGGGACTACGAGCAGTACTTC.